The T cell receptor beta chain described here comes from a study of control samples from healthy donors and cancer patients. Produced via immunoSEQ multiplex PCR; TCRdb's table is partial and in-frame only. The sample has 20,000 to 25,000 clones; around 80% are singletons. Per the germline V gene, CDR1 is SGHDT and CDR2 is YYEEEE. Deletions cut 4 bases from V and 3 bases from J, with 15 bases between. CDR3 length: 15 residues. The gene calls are TRBV5-6 and TRBJ2-3; D might be TRBD1 (7 bases). Sequencing used PBMCs. The TCR originated in a man aged 60 to 69 with colorectal cancer. DNA of the CDR3: TGTGCCAGCAGCCCCAACAGGGGACTTACAGATACGCAGTATTTT. Its protein is CASSPNRGLTDTQYF.